This paragraph covers one T cell receptor (beta chain) sequence. The record originates from a study of technical replicates of blood from a few donors. TCRdb's table, derived via immunoSEQ multiplex PCR, lists solely in-frame clones and lacks some. The sample records under 95,000 clones, approximately 95% being singletons. The receptor's source is a human donor in good health. Specimen: T cells isolated from PBMCs.

The CDR3 DNA is TGTGCCAGCAGTTGGGAGGGACACTATTACGAGCAGTACTTC. This gives the protein CASSWEGHYYEQYF. This rearrangement joins TRBV27 to TRBJ2-7; perhaps TRBD2 as D (7 bases). From germline, CDR1 is MNHEY and CDR2 SMNVEV (reference sequence). The V end lost 4 bases, the J end lost 4 bases, and 14 bases lay between the germline ends. This CDR3 has 14 amino acids.